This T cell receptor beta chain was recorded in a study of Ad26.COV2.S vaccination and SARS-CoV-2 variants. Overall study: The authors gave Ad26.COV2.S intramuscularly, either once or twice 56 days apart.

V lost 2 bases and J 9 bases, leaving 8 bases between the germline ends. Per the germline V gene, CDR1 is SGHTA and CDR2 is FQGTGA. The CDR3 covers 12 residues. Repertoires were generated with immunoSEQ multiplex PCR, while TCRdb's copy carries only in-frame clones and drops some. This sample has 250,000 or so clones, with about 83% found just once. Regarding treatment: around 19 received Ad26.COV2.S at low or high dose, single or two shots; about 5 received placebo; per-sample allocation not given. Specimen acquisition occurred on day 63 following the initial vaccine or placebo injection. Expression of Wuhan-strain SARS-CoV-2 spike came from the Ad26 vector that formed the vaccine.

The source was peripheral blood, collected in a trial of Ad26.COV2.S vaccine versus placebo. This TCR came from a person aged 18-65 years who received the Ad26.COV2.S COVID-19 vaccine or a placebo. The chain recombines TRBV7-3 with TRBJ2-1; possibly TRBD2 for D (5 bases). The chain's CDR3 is CASSLGGSEQFF. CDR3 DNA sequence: TGTGCCAGCAGCTTAGGAGGATCTGAGCAGTTCTTC.